These 3 T cell receptor beta chains were sequenced from one sample in a study of cytomegalovirus exposure and HLA in healthy donors. Sequencing was performed with immunoSEQ multiplex PCR; in TCRdb, only in-frame clones are kept and a portion is missing. Of about 82,000 clones listed, about 92% are singletons. Source material: PBMCs. The receptor set was obtained from a man between 18 and 35 years old in good health and CMV-seronegative.

J is TRBJ1-2 and V is TRBV5-4, with 7 bases fitting TRBD1. The CDR3 length is 13 residues. Germline lookup yields CDR1 SGHNT and CDR2 YYREEE (reference sequence). V was pared by 4 bases and J by 13 bases, with 13 bases of the junction left unmatched. The CDR3 protein is CASSRGQDSSSTF. For the CDR3, the DNA is TGTGCCAGCAGCCGAGGACAGGACTCCTCCTCCACCTTC.

The chain is built from TRBV4-2 and TRBJ1-4; the D gene is possibly TRBD1 (5 bases). CDR1 and CDR2 from the germline V gene are LGHNA and YNFKEQ. V lost 1 base and J 0 bases, leaving 15 bases between the germline ends. The CDR3 loop spans 18 amino acids. The CDR3 loop reads CASSQGQPLSSTNEKLFF. The DNA of the CDR3 is TGTGCCAGCAGCCAAGGACAGCCTCTGTCCTCAACTAATGAAAAACTGTTTTTT.

This chain links TRBV30 with TRBJ1-3; unclear D gene. V was pared by 4 bases and J by 3 bases, with 10 bases between. The CDR3 sequence is 13 residues long. CDR1 is GTSNPN, CDR2 SVGIG, per germline (reference sequence). In nucleotides, the CDR3 is TGTGCCTGGACTGGTACCGGTGGAAACACCATATATTTT. As protein: CAWTGTGGNTIYF. Variable domain in full (rest from reference TRBV30 and TRBJ1-3): SQTIHQWPATLVQPVGSPLSLECTVEGTSNPNLYWYRQAAGRGLQLLFYSVGIGQISSEVPQNLSASRPQDRQFILSSKKLLLSDSGFYLCAWTGTGGNTIYFGEGSWLTVV.